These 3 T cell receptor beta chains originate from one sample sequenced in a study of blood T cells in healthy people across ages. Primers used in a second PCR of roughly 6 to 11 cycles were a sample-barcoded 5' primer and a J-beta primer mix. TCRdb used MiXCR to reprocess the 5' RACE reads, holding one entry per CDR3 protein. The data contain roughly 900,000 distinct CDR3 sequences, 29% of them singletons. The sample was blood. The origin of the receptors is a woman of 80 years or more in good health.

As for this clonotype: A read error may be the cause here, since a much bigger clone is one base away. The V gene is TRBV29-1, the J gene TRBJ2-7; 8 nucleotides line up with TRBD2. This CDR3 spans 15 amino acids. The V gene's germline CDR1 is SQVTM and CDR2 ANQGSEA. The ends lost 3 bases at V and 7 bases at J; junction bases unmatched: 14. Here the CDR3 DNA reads TGCAGCGTTGAGGGGGCGCGGGGGGCCTACAATGAGCAGTACTTC. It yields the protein CSVEGARGAYNEQYF.

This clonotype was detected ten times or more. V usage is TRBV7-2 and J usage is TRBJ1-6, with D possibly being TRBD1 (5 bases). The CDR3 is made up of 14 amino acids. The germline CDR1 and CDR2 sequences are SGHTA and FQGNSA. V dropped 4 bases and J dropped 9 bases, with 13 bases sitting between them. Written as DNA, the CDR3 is TGTGCCAGCAGCTGGGGGGGAAGTCGTTCACCCCTCCACTTT. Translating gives CASSWGGSRSPLHF.

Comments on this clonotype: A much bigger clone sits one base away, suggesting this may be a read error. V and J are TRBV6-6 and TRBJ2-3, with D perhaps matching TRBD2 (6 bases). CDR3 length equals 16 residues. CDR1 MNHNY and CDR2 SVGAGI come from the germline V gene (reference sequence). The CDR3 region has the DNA TGTGCCAGCAGTTACGGCGGGACTGGTAGCACAAATACGCAGTATTTT. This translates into CASSYGGTGSTNTQYF.